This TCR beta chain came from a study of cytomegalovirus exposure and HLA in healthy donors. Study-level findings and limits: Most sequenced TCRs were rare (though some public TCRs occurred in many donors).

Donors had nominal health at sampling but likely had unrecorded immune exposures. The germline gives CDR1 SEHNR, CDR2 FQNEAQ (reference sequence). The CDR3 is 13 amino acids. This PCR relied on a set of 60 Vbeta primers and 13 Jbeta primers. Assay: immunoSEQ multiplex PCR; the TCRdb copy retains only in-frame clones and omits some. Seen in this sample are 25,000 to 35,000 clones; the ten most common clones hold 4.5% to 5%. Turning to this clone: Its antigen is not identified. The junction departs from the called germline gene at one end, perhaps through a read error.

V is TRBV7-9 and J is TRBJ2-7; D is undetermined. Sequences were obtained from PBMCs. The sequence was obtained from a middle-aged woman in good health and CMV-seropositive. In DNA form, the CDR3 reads TGTGCCAGCAGCCTGGAGATAGTCTACGGGCAGTACTTC. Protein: CASSLEIVYGQYF.